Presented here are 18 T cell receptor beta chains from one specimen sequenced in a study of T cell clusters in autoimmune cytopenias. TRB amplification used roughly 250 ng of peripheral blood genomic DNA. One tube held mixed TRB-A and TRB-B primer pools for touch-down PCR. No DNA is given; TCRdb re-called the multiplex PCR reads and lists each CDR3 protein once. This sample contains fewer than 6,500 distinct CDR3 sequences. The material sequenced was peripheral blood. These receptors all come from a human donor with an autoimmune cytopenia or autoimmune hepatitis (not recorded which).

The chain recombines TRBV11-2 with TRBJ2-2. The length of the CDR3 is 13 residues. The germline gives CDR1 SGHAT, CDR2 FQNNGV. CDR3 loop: CASRSRRTGELFF.

The CDR3 sequence is CASSSILGRSNQPQHF. This sequence joins TRBV12-3 or TRBV12-4 and TRBJ1-5; TCRdb's D call of TRBD1 is untestable without DNA. The length of the CDR3 is 16 residues.

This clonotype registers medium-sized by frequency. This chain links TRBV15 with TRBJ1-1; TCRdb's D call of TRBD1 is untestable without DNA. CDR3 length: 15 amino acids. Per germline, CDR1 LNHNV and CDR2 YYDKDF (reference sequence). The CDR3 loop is CATSSRTGLVPEAFF.

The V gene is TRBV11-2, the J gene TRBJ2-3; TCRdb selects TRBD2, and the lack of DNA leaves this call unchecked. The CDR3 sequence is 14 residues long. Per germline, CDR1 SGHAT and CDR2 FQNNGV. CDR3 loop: CASSSGLARDTQYF.

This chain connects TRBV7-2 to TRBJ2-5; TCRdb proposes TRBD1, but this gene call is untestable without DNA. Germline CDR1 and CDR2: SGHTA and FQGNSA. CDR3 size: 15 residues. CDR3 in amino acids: CASSRGAGLKETQYF.

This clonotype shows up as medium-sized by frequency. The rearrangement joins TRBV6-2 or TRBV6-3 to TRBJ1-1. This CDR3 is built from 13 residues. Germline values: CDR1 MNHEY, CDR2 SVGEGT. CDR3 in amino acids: CASSPFYVTEAFF.

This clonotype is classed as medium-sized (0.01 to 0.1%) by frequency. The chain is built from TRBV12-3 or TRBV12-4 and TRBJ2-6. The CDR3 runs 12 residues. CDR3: CASSYADGVLTF.

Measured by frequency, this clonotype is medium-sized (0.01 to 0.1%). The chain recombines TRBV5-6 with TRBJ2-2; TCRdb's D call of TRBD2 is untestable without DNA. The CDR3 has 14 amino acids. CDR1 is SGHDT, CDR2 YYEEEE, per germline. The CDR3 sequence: CASSLGLAAGELFF.

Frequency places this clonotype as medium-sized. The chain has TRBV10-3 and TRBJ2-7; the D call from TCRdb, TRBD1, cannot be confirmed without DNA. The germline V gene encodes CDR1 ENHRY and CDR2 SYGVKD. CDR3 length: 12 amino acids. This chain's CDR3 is CAIAGTVYEQYF.

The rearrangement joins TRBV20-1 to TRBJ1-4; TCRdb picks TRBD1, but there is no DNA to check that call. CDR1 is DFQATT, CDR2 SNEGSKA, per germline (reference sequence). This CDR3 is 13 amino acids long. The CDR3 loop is CSARGVESGKLFF.

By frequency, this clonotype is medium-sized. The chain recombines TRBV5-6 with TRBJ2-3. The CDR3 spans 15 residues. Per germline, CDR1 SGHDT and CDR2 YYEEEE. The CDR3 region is CASSLAPTPTDTQYF.

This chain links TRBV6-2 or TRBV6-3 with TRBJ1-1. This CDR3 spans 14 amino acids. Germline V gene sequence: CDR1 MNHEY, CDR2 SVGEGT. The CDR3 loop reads CASSYSGLVTEAFF.

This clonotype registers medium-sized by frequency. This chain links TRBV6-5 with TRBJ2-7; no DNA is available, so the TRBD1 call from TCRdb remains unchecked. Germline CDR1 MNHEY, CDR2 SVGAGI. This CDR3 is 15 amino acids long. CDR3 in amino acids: CASSEPGQGGYEQYF.

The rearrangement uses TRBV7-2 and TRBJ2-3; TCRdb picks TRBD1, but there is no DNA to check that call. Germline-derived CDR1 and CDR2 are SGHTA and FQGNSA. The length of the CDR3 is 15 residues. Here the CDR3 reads CASSFGALTTDTQYF.

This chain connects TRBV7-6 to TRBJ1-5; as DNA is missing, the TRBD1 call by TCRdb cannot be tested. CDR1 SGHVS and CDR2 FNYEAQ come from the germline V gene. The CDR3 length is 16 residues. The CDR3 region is CASSLGQGASNQPQHF.

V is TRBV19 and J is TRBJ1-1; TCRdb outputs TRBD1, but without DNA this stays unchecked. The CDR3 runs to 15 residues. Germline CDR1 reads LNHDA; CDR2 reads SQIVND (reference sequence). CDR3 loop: CASNAPSRGNTEAFF.

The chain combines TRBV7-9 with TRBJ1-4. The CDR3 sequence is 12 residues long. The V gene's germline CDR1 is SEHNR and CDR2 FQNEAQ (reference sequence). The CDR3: CASSYESEKLFF.

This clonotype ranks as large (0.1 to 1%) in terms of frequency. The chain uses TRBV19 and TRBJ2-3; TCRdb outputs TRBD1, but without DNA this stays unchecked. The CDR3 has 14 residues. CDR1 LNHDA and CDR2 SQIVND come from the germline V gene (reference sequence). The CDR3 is CASSSTSGADTQYF.